This is a list of T cell receptor beta chains from one sample in a study of blood T cells in healthy people across ages. TCRdb itself ran the 5' RACE reads through MiXCR, one entry per CDR3 protein. Of about 1.8 million distinct CDR3 sequences listed, just under 50% were seen once; the top ten hold 2% to 2.5%. What was sequenced was blood. Every receptor here comes from a woman between 40 and 50 years old in good health. Both conserved end residues are part of each CDR3. The order of the fields is J gene, D gene, clone size, V gene, CDR3 protein, CDR3 DNA. A D gene is named only where the DNA matches it firmly. Size tells how often a clone was seen (once, few, many) or the class of an expanded clone, and some rows leave it out.

j_call: TRBJ2-3; d_call: TRBD2; clone_size: -; v_call: TRBV6-2/TRBV6-3; cdr3_aa: CASSQLAGRYTDTQYF; cdr3_nt: TGTGCCAGCAGTCAACTAGCGGGACGATACACAGATACGCAGTATTTT
j_call: TRBJ2-5; d_call: -; clone_size: many; v_call: TRBV7-8; cdr3_aa: CASSTSGQYGETQYF; cdr3_nt: TGTGCCAGCAGCACCAGCGGACAGTACGGGGAGACCCAGTACTTC
j_call: TRBJ2-3; d_call: -; clone_size: few; v_call: TRBV24-1; cdr3_aa: CATSDPGTSSTDTQYF; cdr3_nt: TGTGCCACCAGTGATCCCGGTACCTCTAGCACAGATACGCAGTATTTT
j_call: TRBJ2-3; d_call: -; clone_size: -; v_call: TRBV24-1; cdr3_aa: CATCDSSGDTQYF; cdr3_nt: TGTGCCACGTGTGACAGCAGCGGAGATACGCAGTATTTT
j_call: TRBJ2-3; d_call: TRBD2; clone_size: once; v_call: TRBV4-2; cdr3_aa: CASSQYSTGSAGGLDTQYF; cdr3_nt: TGTGCCAGCAGCCAATACTCTACGGGATCGGCGGGGGGGCTGGATACGCAGTATTTT
j_call: TRBJ2-7; d_call: TRBD1; clone_size: -; v_call: TRBV6-5; cdr3_aa: CASSPRWQGALNEQYF; cdr3_nt: TGTGCCAGCAGCCCCAGGTGGCAGGGGGCTCTGAACGAGCAGTACTTC
j_call: TRBJ1-2; d_call: -; clone_size: once; v_call: TRBV20-1; cdr3_aa: CSARAGPQGTF; cdr3_nt: TGCAGTGCTAGAGCCGGGCCCCAAGGCACCTTC
j_call: TRBJ2-1; d_call: -; clone_size: -; v_call: TRBV12-5; cdr3_aa: CASGFLGREQFF; cdr3_nt: TGTGCTAGTGGTTTTCTCGGTCGGGAGCAGTTCTTC
j_call: TRBJ2-2; d_call: -; clone_size: -; v_call: TRBV4-1; cdr3_aa: CASSHPRLAAGELFF; cdr3_nt: TGCGCCAGCAGCCATCCCCGGCTAGCAGCCGGGGAGCTGTTTTTT
j_call: TRBJ2-7; d_call: TRBD1; clone_size: -; v_call: TRBV7-6; cdr3_aa: CASSPGTGNYNEQYF; cdr3_nt: TGTGCCAGCAGCCCCGGGACAGGGAACTACAATGAGCAGTACTTC
j_call: TRBJ2-3; d_call: TRBD1; clone_size: -; v_call: TRBV20-1; cdr3_aa: CSASPLGTVGADTQYF; cdr3_nt: TGCAGTGCTAGTCCCCTTGGGACAGTGGGGGCAGATACGCAGTATTTT
j_call: TRBJ1-2; d_call: -; clone_size: few; v_call: TRBV10-3; cdr3_aa: CAISRPTAEYGYTF; cdr3_nt: TGTGCCATCAGTCGACCGACAGCCGAATATGGCTACACCTTC
j_call: TRBJ1-2; d_call: -; clone_size: few; v_call: TRBV5-1; cdr3_aa: CASSSARDTPNYGYTF; cdr3_nt: TGCGCCAGCAGCTCCGCCAGGGACACACCTAACTATGGCTACACCTTC
j_call: TRBJ1-6; d_call: TRBD1; clone_size: few; v_call: TRBV9; cdr3_aa: CASSGRTGGVNSPLHF; cdr3_nt: TGTGCCAGCAGCGGCCGGACAGGGGGCGTTAATTCACCCCTCCACTTT
j_call: TRBJ2-1; d_call: -; clone_size: few; v_call: TRBV10-3; cdr3_aa: CAVKSPDSDEQFF; cdr3_nt: TGTGCCGTCAAAAGTCCGGACAGCGATGAGCAGTTCTTC
j_call: TRBJ2-7; d_call: -; clone_size: -; v_call: TRBV20-1; cdr3_aa: CSATQRVRSYEQYF; cdr3_nt: TGCAGTGCTACCCAAAGGGTCCGCTCCTACGAGCAGTACTTC
j_call: TRBJ1-1; d_call: TRBD1; clone_size: -; v_call: TRBV29-1; cdr3_aa: CSVKRRAGTAGLMNTEAFF; cdr3_nt: TGCAGCGTAAAGCGCCGCGCCGGGACAGCGGGCCTTATGAACACTGAAGCTTTCTTT
j_call: TRBJ1-1; d_call: TRBD1; clone_size: -; v_call: TRBV5-1; cdr3_aa: CASSFRTGGKNTEAFF; cdr3_nt: TGCGCCAGCAGCTTTAGGACAGGCGGGAAGAACACTGAAGCTTTCTTT
j_call: TRBJ2-3; d_call: -; clone_size: -; v_call: TRBV27; cdr3_aa: CASRGRADTQYF; cdr3_nt: TGTGCCAGCCGAGGCCGAGCAGATACGCAGTATTTT
j_call: TRBJ2-1; d_call: TRBD1; clone_size: -; v_call: TRBV7-9; cdr3_aa: CASSQGRGQGLYNEQFF; cdr3_nt: TGTGCCAGCAGCCAAGGAAGGGGACAGGGGCTCTACAATGAGCAGTTCTTC
j_call: TRBJ1-2; d_call: -; clone_size: -; v_call: TRBV4-3; cdr3_aa: CASSPRGRAYGYTF; cdr3_nt: TGCGCCAGCAGCCCAAGGGGCAGAGCATATGGCTACACCTTC
j_call: TRBJ2-5; d_call: TRBD1; clone_size: few; v_call: TRBV9; cdr3_aa: CASSGLQGRQETQYF; cdr3_nt: TGTGCCAGCAGCGGATTACAGGGGCGACAAGAGACCCAGTACTTC
j_call: TRBJ2-1; d_call: TRBD2; clone_size: -; v_call: TRBV15; cdr3_aa: CATGSGPQDEQFF; cdr3_nt: TGTGCCACCGGTAGCGGGCCCCAAGATGAGCAGTTCTTC
j_call: TRBJ2-1; d_call: TRBD2; clone_size: few; v_call: TRBV2; cdr3_aa: CASSQRGLYNEQFF; cdr3_nt: TGTGCCAGCTCCCAGCGGGGGTTATACAATGAGCAGTTCTTC
j_call: TRBJ1-5; d_call: -; clone_size: few; v_call: TRBV29-1; cdr3_aa: CSVEVLPGQPQHF; cdr3_nt: TGCAGCGTTGAAGTTCTGCCGGGTCAGCCCCAGCATTTT
j_call: TRBJ1-5; d_call: -; clone_size: -; v_call: TRBV6-2/TRBV6-3; cdr3_aa: CASRSSGQRNQPQHF; cdr3_nt: TGTGCCAGCAGATCCTCCGGACAGCGCAATCAGCCCCAGCATTTT
j_call: TRBJ2-1; d_call: -; clone_size: -; v_call: TRBV24-1; cdr3_aa: CATSAPADEQFF; cdr3_nt: TGTGCCACCAGTGCCCCAGCCGATGAGCAGTTCTTC
j_call: TRBJ2-2; d_call: -; clone_size: -; v_call: TRBV16; cdr3_aa: CASSQSGITGELFF; cdr3_nt: TGTGCCAGCAGCCAAAGCGGAATCACCGGGGAGCTGTTTTTT
j_call: TRBJ2-7; d_call: TRBD1; clone_size: -; v_call: TRBV3-1; cdr3_aa: CASSPRQWRDRTGDYEQYF; cdr3_nt: TGTGCCAGCAGCCCGCGCCAGTGGAGAGATAGGACAGGGGACTACGAGCAGTACTTC
j_call: TRBJ2-7; d_call: TRBD1; clone_size: -; v_call: TRBV7-6; cdr3_aa: CASSLSTGFHEQYF; cdr3_nt: TGTGCCAGCAGCCTATCGACAGGGTTCCACGAGCAGTACTTC
j_call: TRBJ1-2; d_call: TRBD1; clone_size: -; v_call: TRBV20-1; cdr3_aa: CSAYGQGATGYTF; cdr3_nt: TGCAGTGCTTACGGACAGGGGGCAACGGGCTACACCTTC
j_call: TRBJ2-5; d_call: -; clone_size: -; v_call: TRBV7-2; cdr3_aa: CASSLVRNNEQYF; cdr3_nt: TGTGCCAGCAGCTTGGTCAGAAACAATGAGCAGTACTTC
j_call: TRBJ2-5; d_call: -; clone_size: -; v_call: TRBV21-1; cdr3_aa: CASSKEECGKGETQYF; cdr3_nt: TGTGCCAGCAGCAAAGAGGAATGCGGGAAAGGAGAGACCCAGTACTTC
j_call: TRBJ2-1; d_call: TRBD2; clone_size: once; v_call: TRBV7-2; cdr3_aa: CASSPGLAMETQFF; cdr3_nt: TGTGCCAGCAGCCCGGGACTAGCGATGGAGACCCAGTTCTTC
j_call: TRBJ1-6; d_call: -; clone_size: -; v_call: TRBV7-2; cdr3_aa: CASSLQRPSAYNSPLHF; cdr3_nt: TGTGCCAGCAGCTTACAACGGCCCAGCGCCTATAATTCACCCCTCCACTTT
j_call: TRBJ2-1; d_call: TRBD2; clone_size: many; v_call: TRBV4-3; cdr3_aa: CASSPNSGGASGNEQFF; cdr3_nt: TGCGCCAGCAGCCCGAATAGCGGGGGGGCCTCAGGTAATGAGCAGTTCTTC
j_call: TRBJ2-5; d_call: -; clone_size: -; v_call: TRBV28; cdr3_aa: CASSVYRQETQYF; cdr3_nt: TGTGCCAGCAGTGTATACAGACAAGAGACCCAGTACTTC
j_call: TRBJ2-1; d_call: TRBD1; clone_size: -; v_call: TRBV29-1; cdr3_aa: CSVGQVEGEQFF; cdr3_nt: TGCAGCGTGGGACAGGTTGAGGGTGAGCAGTTCTTC
j_call: TRBJ2-7; d_call: TRBD2; clone_size: -; v_call: TRBV11-2; cdr3_aa: CASSFISGGTYEQYF; cdr3_nt: TGTGCCAGCAGCTTTATTAGCGGGGGCACCTACGAGCAGTACTTC
j_call: TRBJ2-5; d_call: TRBD2; clone_size: few; v_call: TRBV6-1; cdr3_aa: CASSLHTTAGAPVETQYF; cdr3_nt: TGTGCCAGCAGCTTGCATACTACAGCGGGGGCGCCAGTGGAGACCCAGTACTTC
j_call: TRBJ1-4; d_call: -; clone_size: -; v_call: TRBV7-9; cdr3_aa: CASSSRDRDEKLFF; cdr3_nt: TGTGCCAGCAGCTCCAGGGACCGGGATGAAAAACTGTTTTTT
j_call: TRBJ2-7; d_call: TRBD1; clone_size: -; v_call: TRBV5-6; cdr3_aa: CASSFATGGWETEYF; cdr3_nt: TGTGCTAGCAGCTTTGCCACAGGGGGCTGGGAGACCGAGTACTTC
j_call: TRBJ2-3; d_call: -; clone_size: -; v_call: TRBV6-1; cdr3_aa: CASSDGGPRADTQYF; cdr3_nt: TGTGCCAGCAGTGATGGGGGACCCAGGGCAGATACGCAGTATTTT
j_call: TRBJ2-1; d_call: TRBD2; clone_size: -; v_call: TRBV7-2; cdr3_aa: CASSSLAGGLYEQFF; cdr3_nt: TGTGCCAGCAGCTCCTTAGCGGGGGGGCTTTATGAGCAGTTCTTC
j_call: TRBJ1-2; d_call: -; clone_size: -; v_call: TRBV25-1; cdr3_aa: CASSDPQGPNYGYTF; cdr3_nt: TGTGCCAGCAGTGATCCACAGGGACCTAACTATGGCTACACCTTC
j_call: TRBJ2-7; d_call: -; clone_size: -; v_call: TRBV6-6; cdr3_aa: CASSSSRRAEEQYF; cdr3_nt: TGTGCCAGCAGTTCCAGTAGACGCGCAGAGGAGCAGTACTTC
j_call: TRBJ2-1; d_call: TRBD2; clone_size: -; v_call: TRBV7-2; cdr3_aa: CASSPGGFYNEQFF; cdr3_nt: TGTGCCAGCAGCCCGGGGGGGTTTTACAATGAGCAGTTCTTC
j_call: TRBJ2-7; d_call: -; clone_size: -; v_call: TRBV6-4; cdr3_aa: CASSDSNHYEQYF; cdr3_nt: TGTGCCAGCAGTGACTCGAACCACTACGAGCAGTACTTC
j_call: TRBJ2-5; d_call: TRBD2; clone_size: -; v_call: TRBV20-1; cdr3_aa: CSASGTTPGTQYF; cdr3_nt: TGCAGTGCTTCCGGGACTACCCCGGGGACCCAGTACTTC
j_call: TRBJ2-5; d_call: -; clone_size: -; v_call: TRBV20-1; cdr3_aa: CSASIWRGPQETQYF; cdr3_nt: TGCAGTGCTAGTATCTGGCGGGGGCCACAAGAGACCCAGTACTTC
j_call: TRBJ2-5; d_call: -; clone_size: few; v_call: TRBV24-1; cdr3_aa: CATSEAGRETQYF; cdr3_nt: TGTGCCACCAGTGAGGCAGGACGAGAGACCCAGTACTTC